Below are 28 T cell receptor beta chains sequenced from a single sample in a study of cytotoxic CD8 clonotypes in ibrutinib-treated CLL. Clones were read by immunoSEQ multiplex PCR, and TCRdb kept only the in-frame ones, dropping some. The sample has some 200,000 clones; around 72% are singletons. The starting material was PBMCs, obtained after 24 months of ibrutinib treatment. The receptors stem from a human donor with chronic lymphocytic leukemia.

The CDR3 nucleotides are TGTGCCAGCAGCGAACAAGGACTCTACTCCTACGAGCAGTACTTC. This translates into CASSEQGLYSYEQYF. The chain has TRBV11-2 and TRBJ2-7, with a weak D call TRBD2 (5 bases). The V and J ends lost 5 bases and 0 bases respectively, with 14 bases between them. This CDR3 is 15 amino acids long. Germline loops: CDR1 SGHAT, CDR2 FQNNGV.

This sequence joins TRBV28 and TRBJ2-1; TRBD2 matches 9 bases. Germline assignment: CDR1 MDHEN and CDR2 SYDVKM. The CDR3 is made up of 15 amino acids. Unmatched junction bases numbered 7, after V lost 5 bases and J lost 5 bases. In DNA, the CDR3 is TGTGCCAGCAGTCTTAGCGGGAGTTTCGACAATGAGCAGTTCTTC. Protein: CASSLSGSFDNEQFF.

Concerning this clone: A junction boundary mismatches the germline segment, possibly from a read error. The chain combines TRBV10-3 with TRBJ2-1; 11 bases are shared with TRBD2. Germline V gene lookup returns CDR1 ENHRY and CDR2 SYGVKD. This CDR3 contains 16 residues. CDR3 sequence reads: CASSYHTSGSYNEQFF. In DNA, the CDR3 is TGTGCCAGCAGTTACCACACTAGCGGGAGTTACAATGAGCAGTTCTTC.

The J gene is TRBJ2-7, the V gene TRBV28, with a weak D call TRBD2 (5 bases). The V gene's germline CDR1 is MDHEN and CDR2 SYDVKM. The V end lost 6 bases, the J end lost 2 bases, and 14 bases lay between the germline ends. This CDR3 region has 14 residues. CDR3 bases: TGTGCCAGCAGCTCAAACGACGGGGCCTACGAGCAGTACTTC. This translates into CASSSNDGAYEQYF.

The chain is built from TRBV28 and TRBJ2-1, with 7 bases fitting TRBD1. The V segment lost 9 bases and the J segment 5 bases; nucleotides outside the gene matches: 10. CDR3 length equals 14 residues. CDR1 MDHEN and CDR2 SYDVKM come from the germline V gene. This CDR3 is CASRTGTENNEQFF. CDR3 nucleotides: TGTGCCAGTCGTACCGGGACAGAAAACAATGAGCAGTTCTTC.

This chain connects TRBV18 to TRBJ2-5, with D unclear. CDR1 is KGHSH, CDR2 LQKENI, per germline. Trimming shortened V by 3 bases and J by 7 bases, and 6 bases separated the two germline ends. The CDR3 sequence is 11 residues long. The CDR3 region has the DNA TGTGCCAGCTCACCTTTTGCGACCCAGTACTTC. As protein: CASSPFATQYF.

The rearrangement uses TRBV13 and TRBJ2-7, with TRBD2 identical over 7 bases. This CDR3 region has 17 residues. V lost 0 bases and J lost 6; bases outside the gene matches: 14. Germline assignment: CDR1 PRHDT and CDR2 FYEKMQ (reference sequence). The CDR3 DNA reads as TGTGCCAGCAGCTTAGGTTTCTTTGCGGGAGTGTGGGGCGAGCAGTACTTC. It specifies CASSLGFFAGVWGEQYF.

This rearrangement joins TRBV5-6 to TRBJ1-2, with D unresolved. The germline V and J ends were trimmed by 2 bases and 4 bases, with 9 bases remaining between them. The CDR3 is 13 residues long. Germline V lookup: CDR1 SGHDT, CDR2 YYEEEE. CDR3 bases: TGTGCCAGCAGCTTTCTTCAGGCCTATGGCTACACCTTC. It encodes CASSFLQAYGYTF.

The V gene is TRBV19, the J gene TRBJ2-3, with TRBD2 identical over 11 bases. The germline CDR1 and CDR2 sequences are LNHDA and SQIVND (reference sequence). Germline trimming cut 3 bases from V and 2 bases from J; bases unmatched to any gene: 16. The CDR3 is 20 amino acids. The CDR3 loop reads CASSIRVAGGPSFPTDTQYF. DNA for the CDR3: TGTGCCAGTAGTATTAGAGTAGCGGGAGGGCCAAGTTTCCCCACAGATACGCAGTATTTT. Using reference TRBV19 and TRBJ2-3 for the parts outside the CDR3, the full variable domain is DGGITQSPKYLFRKEGQNVTLSCEQNLNHDAMYWYRQDPGQGLRLIYYSQIVNDFQKGDIAEGYSVSREKKESFPLTVTSAQKNPTAFYLCASSIRVAGGPSFPTDTQYFGPGTRLTVL.

This clone occurred once. The rearrangement joins TRBV18 to TRBJ2-7, with D unclear. This CDR3 region has 11 residues. Germline lookup yields CDR1 KGHSH and CDR2 LQKENI. Between the trimmed V and J ends, which lost 3 bases and 3 bases, there was a span of 3 bases. The CDR3 here is CASSPYYEQYF. CDR3 coding DNA: TGTGCCAGCTCACCGTACTACGAGCAGTACTTC.

The CDR3 DNA reads TGTGCCAGCAGCTTAGATTACGCAGCGAGCTACGAGCAGTACTTC. Protein sequence: CASSLDYAASYEQYF. The rearrangement joins TRBV11-2 to TRBJ2-7; D remains ambiguous. The CDR3 spans 15 residues. The germline CDR1 and CDR2 sequences are SGHAT and FQNNGV. V was pared by 0 bases and J by 3 bases, with 12 bases between. The whole variable domain, filled in from reference TRBV11-2 and TRBJ2-7, reads EAGVAQSPRYKIIEKRQSVAFWCNPISGHATLYWYQQILGQGPKLLIQFQNNGVVDDSQLPKDRFSAERLKGVDSTLKIQPAKLEDSAVYLCASSLDYAASYEQYFGPGTRLTVT.

J is TRBJ2-1 and V is TRBV14, with 7 bases fitting TRBD2. This CDR3 comprises 15 residues. Germline CDR1 SGHDN, CDR2 FVKESK. The V and J ends lost 3 bases and 11 bases, in that order; junction bases with no gene match: 13. The CDR3 coding sequence is TGTGCCAGCAGCCAGGAAAGCGGGATGTCTTATAAGCAGTTCTTC. Its translation: CASSQESGMSYKQFF. Supplemented by reference TRBV14 and TRBJ2-1, the full variable domain reads EAGVTQFPSHSVIEKGQTVTLRCDPISGHDNLYWYRRVMGKEIKFLLHFVKESKQDESGMPNNRFLAERTGGTYSTLKVQPAELEDSGVYFCASSQESGMSYKQFFGPGTRLTVL.

V is TRBV29-1 and J is TRBJ1-2, with D possibly being TRBD1 (5 bases). Deletions cut 0 bases from V and 8 bases from J, with 10 bases between. There are 12 residues in the CDR3. Per germline, CDR1 SQVTM and CDR2 ANQGSEA. CDR3 in DNA: TGCAGCGTTGAAGATCGGGGGATCGGCTACACCTTC. Its translation: CSVEDRGIGYTF.

The gene calls are TRBV4-1 and TRBJ2-1; TRBD2 aligns across 10 bases. Trimming cost V 0 bases and J 9 bases; bases outside gene matches: 5. This CDR3 has 15 amino acids. The germline CDR1 and CDR2 sequences are MGHRA and YSYEKL. This CDR3 reads CASSQETSGILEQFF. CDR3 in DNA: TGCGCCAGCAGCCAAGAAACTAGCGGGATTCTTGAGCAGTTCTTC.

This rearrangement joins TRBV7-2 to TRBJ1-1, with D possibly being TRBD1 (5 bases). Germline CDR1 is SGHTA and CDR2 is FQGNSA. CDR3 length: 15 residues. Trimming removed 1 base from V and 10 bases from J, with 19 bases in between. CDR3 DNA sequence: TGTGCCAGCAGCTTAGATAACAGGTTCCTGTTTGGAGCTTTCTTT. The encoded protein is CASSLDNRFLFGAFF.

CDR3 DNA: TGCGCCAGCAGCCAAGATGCGTCCACCTACATTCAGTACTTC. Amino acid sequence: CASSQDASTYIQYF. The V gene is TRBV4-3, the J gene TRBJ2-4; D uncertain. The CDR3 runs 14 residues. Between the trimmed V and J ends, which lost 0 bases and 8 bases, there was a span of 11 bases. From germline, CDR1 is LGHNA and CDR2 YSLEER.

This chain joins TRBV9 and TRBJ1-1; 10 bases fit TRBD1. Per germline, CDR1 SGDLS and CDR2 YYNGEE. V shed 2 bases, J shed 1 base, and the junction held 11 bases outside the gene matches. The CDR3 length is 18 residues. CDR3 bases: TGTGCCAGCAGCGTTTACCGGGACAGGGGAATAGGGAACACTGAAGCTTTCTTT. It translates to CASSVYRDRGIGNTEAFF.

The gene calls are TRBV6-5 and TRBJ2-4; no clear D. Germline CDR1 is MNHEY and CDR2 is SVGAGI. Trimming pared 6 bases from V and 9 bases from J, leaving 15 bases between. The CDR3 spans 13 residues. The CDR3 protein is CASRTPDLSIQYF. In DNA form, the CDR3 reads TGTGCCAGCAGAACCCCAGATCTTAGCATTCAGTACTTC.

This sequence joins TRBV10-3 and TRBJ2-5; D remains unclear. In germline, CDR1 is ENHRY, CDR2 SYGVKD. The CDR3 runs 14 residues. V was trimmed by 0 bases and J by 6 bases, leaving 11 bases between them. CDR3 protein: CAISESVSGKTQYF. DNA for the CDR3: TGTGCCATCAGTGAGTCCGTCAGTGGGAAGACCCAGTACTTC.

The chain has TRBV30 and TRBJ1-1; 7 bases agree with TRBD1. Germline V lookup: CDR1 GTSNPN, CDR2 SVGIG (reference sequence). CDR3 size: 13 residues. V was clipped by 8 bases and J by 4 bases; unmatched bases: 10. Here the CDR3 reads CAGSQGLATEAFF. CDR3 DNA: TGTGCCGGCTCACAGGGGTTAGCCACTGAAGCTTTCTTT.

This chain uses TRBV2 with TRBJ2-7; D is ambiguous. Germline CDR1 is SNHLY and CDR2 is FYNNEI. V was clipped by 2 bases and J by 3 bases, with 8 bases between them. CDR3 length: 13 amino acids. CDR3 protein: CASSEFKNYEQYF. CDR3 coding DNA: TGTGCCAGCAGTGAATTTAAAAACTACGAGCAGTACTTC.

This chain joins TRBV30 and TRBJ2-7; D is perhaps TRBD1 (6 bases). This CDR3 comprises 14 residues. V was clipped by 4 bases and J by 3 bases, with 16 bases between them. The germline V gene has CDR1 GTSNPN and CDR2 SVGIG (reference sequence). The CDR3 region has the DNA TGTGCCTGGACCATTCCGTTGACAGGCTACGAGCAGTACTTC. This gives the protein CAWTIPLTGYEQYF.

This chain uses TRBV5-1 with TRBJ1-3; 9 bases are a match to TRBD1. V gave up 4 bases and J gave up 0 bases; unmatched junction bases: 8. This CDR3 spans 17 amino acids. Looked up from germline, CDR1 is SGHRS and CDR2 is YFSETQ. CDR3 protein: CASSLFGTGNSGNTIYF. CDR3 bases: TGCGCCAGCAGCCTATTCGGGACAGGGAACTCTGGAAACACCATATATTTT.

The chain is built from TRBV6-6 and TRBJ2-1, with 16 bases fitting TRBD2. The CDR3 runs to 14 residues. Germline V gene sequence: CDR1 MNHNY, CDR2 SVGAGI (reference sequence). Trimming removed 6 bases from V and 9 bases from J; junction bases left unmatched: 2. CDR3 sequence: CASRGLAGGGEQFF. The CDR3 DNA reads as TGTGCCAGCAGGGGACTAGCGGGAGGGGGTGAGCAGTTCTTC.

The chain combines TRBV7-9 with TRBJ2-7; 9 bases line up with TRBD2. J was trimmed by 4 bases and V by 1 base; bases with no gene match: 5. Germline V lookup: CDR1 SEHNR, CDR2 FQNEAQ (reference sequence). This CDR3 is 15 amino acids long. CDR3 DNA sequence: TGTGCCAGCAGCTTAGATCTAGCGGGACTATACGAGCAGTACTTC. Its protein is CASSLDLAGLYEQYF.

The CDR3 region has the DNA TGTGCCAGCAGTGAAGTGACAAACCCCAACTATGGCTACACCTTC. Protein: CASSEVTNPNYGYTF. The chain joins TRBV6-1 to TRBJ1-2; D gene unclear. The CDR3 is made up of 15 amino acids. V lost 1 base and J 2 bases, leaving 11 bases between the germline ends. The germline CDR1 and CDR2 sequences are MNHNS and SASEGT.

For the CDR3, the DNA is TGTGCCAGCAGCGTAGATAGCGGGAGAATTGGAGAGACCCAGTACTTC. The encoded protein is CASSVDSGRIGETQYF. The genes are TRBV9 and TRBJ2-5, with TRBD2 identical over 9 bases. The germline gives CDR1 SGDLS, CDR2 YYNGEE. J gave up 4 bases and V 0 bases, and 7 bases lay outside the gene matches. The CDR3 extends over 16 amino acids.

The rearrangement joins TRBV29-1 to TRBJ2-1; 10 nucleotides align to TRBD2. CDR1 is SQVTM, CDR2 ANQGSEA, per germline. The CDR3 sequence is 14 residues long. The CDR3 bases are TGCACGGTAGTAGGGACTAGCGTGTACAATGAGCAGTTCTTC. This codes for CTVVGTSVYNEQFF.